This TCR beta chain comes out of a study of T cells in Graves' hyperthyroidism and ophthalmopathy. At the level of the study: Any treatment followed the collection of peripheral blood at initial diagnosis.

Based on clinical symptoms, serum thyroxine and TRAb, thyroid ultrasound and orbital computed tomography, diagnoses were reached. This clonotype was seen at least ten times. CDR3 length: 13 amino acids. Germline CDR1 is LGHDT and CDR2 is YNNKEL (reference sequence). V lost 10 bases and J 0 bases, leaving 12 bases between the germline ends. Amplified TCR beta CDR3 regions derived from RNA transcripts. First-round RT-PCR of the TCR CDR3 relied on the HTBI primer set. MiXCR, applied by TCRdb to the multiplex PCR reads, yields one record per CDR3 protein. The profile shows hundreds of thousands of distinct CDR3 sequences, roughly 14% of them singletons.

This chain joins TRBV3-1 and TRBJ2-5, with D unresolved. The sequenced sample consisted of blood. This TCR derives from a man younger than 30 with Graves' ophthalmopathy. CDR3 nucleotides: TGTGCCACACAAATGGGATACCAAGAGACCCAGTACTTC. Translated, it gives CATQMGYQETQYF.